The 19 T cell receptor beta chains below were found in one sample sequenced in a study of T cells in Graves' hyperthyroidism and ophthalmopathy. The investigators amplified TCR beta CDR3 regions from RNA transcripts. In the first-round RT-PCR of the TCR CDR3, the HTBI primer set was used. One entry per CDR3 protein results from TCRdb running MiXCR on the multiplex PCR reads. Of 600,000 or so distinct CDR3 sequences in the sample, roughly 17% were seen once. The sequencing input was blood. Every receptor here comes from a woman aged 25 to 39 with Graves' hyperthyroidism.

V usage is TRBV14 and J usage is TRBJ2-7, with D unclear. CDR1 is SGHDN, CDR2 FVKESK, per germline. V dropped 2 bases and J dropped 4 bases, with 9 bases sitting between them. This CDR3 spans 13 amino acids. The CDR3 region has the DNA TGTGCCAGCAGCCAAACCTCCTGGTACGAGCAGTACTTC. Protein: CASSQTSWYEQYF.

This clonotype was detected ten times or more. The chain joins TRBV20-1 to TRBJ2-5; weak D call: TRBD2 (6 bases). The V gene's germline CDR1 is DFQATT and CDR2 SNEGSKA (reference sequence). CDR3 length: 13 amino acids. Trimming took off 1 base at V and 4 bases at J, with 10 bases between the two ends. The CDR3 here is CSARATGVETQYF. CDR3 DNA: TGCAGTGCTAGAGCTACGGGAGTAGAGACCCAGTACTTC.

The CDR3 protein is CAISVEDVGQYF. In DNA form, the CDR3 reads TGTGCCATCAGTGTGGAGGATGTCGGGCAGTACTTC. The chain recombines TRBV10-3 with TRBJ2-7; tentatively, D is TRBD2 (5 bases). V was clipped by 4 bases and J by 9 bases, with 13 bases between them. The CDR3 has 12 amino acids. Germline V CDR1 and CDR2: ENHRY, SYGVKD.

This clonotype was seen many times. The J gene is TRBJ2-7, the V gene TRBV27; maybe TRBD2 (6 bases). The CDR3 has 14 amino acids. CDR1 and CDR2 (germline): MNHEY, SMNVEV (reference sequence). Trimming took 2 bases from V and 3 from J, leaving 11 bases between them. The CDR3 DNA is TGTGCCAGCAGTTTACCCGGGAGTGGCTACGAGCAGTACTTC. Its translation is CASSLPGSGYEQYF.

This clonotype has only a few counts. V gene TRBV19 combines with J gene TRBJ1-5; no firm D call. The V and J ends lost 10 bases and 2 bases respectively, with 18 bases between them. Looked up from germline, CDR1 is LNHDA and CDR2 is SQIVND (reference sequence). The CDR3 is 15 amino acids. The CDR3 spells CATSIRGLGNQPQHF. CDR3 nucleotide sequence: TGTGCCACCTCGATCCGGGGTTTGGGCAATCAGCCCCAGCATTTT.

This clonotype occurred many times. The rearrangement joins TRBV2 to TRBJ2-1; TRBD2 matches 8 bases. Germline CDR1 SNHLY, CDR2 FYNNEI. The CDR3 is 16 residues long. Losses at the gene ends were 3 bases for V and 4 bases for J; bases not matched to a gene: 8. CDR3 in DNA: TGTGCCAGCAGTGAGTCCGACACTAGCGGATACAATGAGCAGTTCTTC. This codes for CASSESDTSGYNEQFF.

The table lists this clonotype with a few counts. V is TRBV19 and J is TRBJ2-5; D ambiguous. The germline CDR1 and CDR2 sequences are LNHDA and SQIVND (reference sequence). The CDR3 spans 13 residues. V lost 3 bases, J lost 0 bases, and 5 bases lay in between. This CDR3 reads CASSIPYQETQYF. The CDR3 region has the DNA TGTGCCAGTAGTATCCCCTACCAAGAGACCCAGTACTTC.

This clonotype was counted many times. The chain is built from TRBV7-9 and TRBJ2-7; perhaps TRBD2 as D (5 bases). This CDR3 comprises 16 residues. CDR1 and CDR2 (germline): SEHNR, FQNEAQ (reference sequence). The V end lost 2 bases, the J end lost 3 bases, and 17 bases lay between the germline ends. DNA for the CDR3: TGTGCCAGCAGCTTATCGGGTAGGGAGCGGAACTACGAGCAGTACTTC. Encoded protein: CASSLSGRERNYEQYF.

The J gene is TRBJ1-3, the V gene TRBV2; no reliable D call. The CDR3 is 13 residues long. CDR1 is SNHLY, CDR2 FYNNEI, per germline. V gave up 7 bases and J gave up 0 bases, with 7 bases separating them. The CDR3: CASMAASGNTIYF. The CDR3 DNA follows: TGTGCCAGCATGGCGGCCTCTGGAAACACCATATATTTT.

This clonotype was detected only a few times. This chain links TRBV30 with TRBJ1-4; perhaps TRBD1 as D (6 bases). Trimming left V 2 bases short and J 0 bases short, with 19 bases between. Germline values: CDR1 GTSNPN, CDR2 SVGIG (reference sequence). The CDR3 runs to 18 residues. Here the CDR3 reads CAWSRGRTALATNEKLFF. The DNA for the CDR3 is TGTGCCTGGAGTCGGGGACGGACAGCCCTAGCAACTAATGAAAAACTGTTTTTT.

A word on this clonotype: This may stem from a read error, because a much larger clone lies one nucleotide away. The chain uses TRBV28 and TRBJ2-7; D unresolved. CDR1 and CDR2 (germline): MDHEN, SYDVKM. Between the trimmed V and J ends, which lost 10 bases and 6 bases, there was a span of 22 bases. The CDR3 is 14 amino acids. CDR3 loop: CATDGLWGSREQYF. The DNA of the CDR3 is TGTGCCACCGACGGCTTATGGGGTTCGCGCGAGCAGTACTTC.

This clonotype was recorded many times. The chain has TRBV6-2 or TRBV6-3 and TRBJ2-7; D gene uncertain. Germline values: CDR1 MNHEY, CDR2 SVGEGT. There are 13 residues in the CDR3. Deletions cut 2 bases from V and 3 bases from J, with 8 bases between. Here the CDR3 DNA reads TGTGCCAGCAGTTACAGGCCTTACTACGAGCAGTACTTC. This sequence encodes CASSYRPYYEQYF.

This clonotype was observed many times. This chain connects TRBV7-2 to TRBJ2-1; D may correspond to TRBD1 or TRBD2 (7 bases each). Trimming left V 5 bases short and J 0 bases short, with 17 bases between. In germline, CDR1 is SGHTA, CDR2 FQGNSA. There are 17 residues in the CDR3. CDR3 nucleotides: TGTGCCAGCAGCCCGCAGGGGGGACTACACTCCTACAATGAGCAGTTCTTC. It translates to CASSPQGGLHSYNEQFF.

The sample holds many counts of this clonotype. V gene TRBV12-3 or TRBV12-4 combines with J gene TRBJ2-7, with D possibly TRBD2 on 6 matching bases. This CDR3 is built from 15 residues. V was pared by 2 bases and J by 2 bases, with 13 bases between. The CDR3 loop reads CASSLLSTGAYEQYF. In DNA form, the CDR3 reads TGTGCCAGCAGTTTACTCTCCACGGGGGCCTACGAGCAGTACTTC.

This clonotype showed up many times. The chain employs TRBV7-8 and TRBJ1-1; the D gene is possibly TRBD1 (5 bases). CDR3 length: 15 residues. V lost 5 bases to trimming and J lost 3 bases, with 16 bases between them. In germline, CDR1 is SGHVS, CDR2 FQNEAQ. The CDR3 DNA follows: TGTGCCAGCAGCCTAAGGTGGGGGAGGGACACTGAAGCTTTCTTT. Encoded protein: CASSLRWGRDTEAFF.

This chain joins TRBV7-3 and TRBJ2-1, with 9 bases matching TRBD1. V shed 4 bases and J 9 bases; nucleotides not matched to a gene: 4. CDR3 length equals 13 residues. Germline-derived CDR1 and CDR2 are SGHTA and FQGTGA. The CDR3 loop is CASSYGTGLEQFF. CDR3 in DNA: TGTGCCAGCAGCTATGGGACAGGGCTTGAGCAGTTCTTC.

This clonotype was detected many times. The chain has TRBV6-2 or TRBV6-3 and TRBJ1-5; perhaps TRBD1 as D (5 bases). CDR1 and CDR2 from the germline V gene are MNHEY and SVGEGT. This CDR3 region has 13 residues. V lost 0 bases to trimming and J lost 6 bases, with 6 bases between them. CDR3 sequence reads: CASSYSRVQPQHF. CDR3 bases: TGTGCCAGCAGTTACTCCAGGGTTCAGCCCCAGCATTTT.

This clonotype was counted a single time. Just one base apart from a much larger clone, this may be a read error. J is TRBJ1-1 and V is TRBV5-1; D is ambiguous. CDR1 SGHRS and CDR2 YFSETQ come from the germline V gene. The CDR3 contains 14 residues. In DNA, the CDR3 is TGCGCCGGCAGCTTGATGGCAGTGATTACTGAAGCTTTCTTT. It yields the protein CAGSLMAVITEAFF.

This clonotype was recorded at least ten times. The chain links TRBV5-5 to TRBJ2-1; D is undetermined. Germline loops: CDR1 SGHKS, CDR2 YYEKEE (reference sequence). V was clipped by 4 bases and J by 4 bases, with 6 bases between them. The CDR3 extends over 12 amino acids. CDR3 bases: TGTGCCAGCAGCATCGGGTACAATGAGCAGTTCTTC. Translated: CASSIGYNEQFF.